This T cell receptor (beta chain) is drawn from a study of blood T cell repertoires in COVID-19. Study summary: COVID-19 samples collected from the United States, Italy and Spain covered acute and convalescent phases. Sources were T cells, B-cell-depleted T cells, or PBMCs; the material itself was cDNA or gDNA.

The authors' processing: From reference gene primer amplification, estimates of nucleated cell counts were derived. Clones were sequenced by immunoSEQ multiplex PCR, and TCRdb holds only the in-frame ones, with some missing. The DNA was the basis for D and trimming; V, J and clone size are from that table. The sample includes roughly 190,000 clones, approximately 90% of them seen just once. Germline-derived CDR1 and CDR2 are MNHEY and SVGAGI. The CDR3 runs 15 residues. V was pared by 4 bases and J by 4 bases, with 6 bases of the junction left unmatched. This receptor was taken from a man aged 45 to 65 with acute or convalescent COVID-19. The sequenced sample consisted of peripheral blood. The rearrangement links TRBV6-5 to TRBJ2-2; 7 nucleotides line up with TRBD1. The CDR3 sequence is CASSLDRVRTGELFF. The CDR3 coding sequence is TGTGCCAGCAGTTTAGACAGGGTGCGCACCGGGGAGCTGTTTTTT.